Included here is one T cell receptor beta chain sequence, with context. The antigen remains undetermined. The sample belongs to a study of cytomegalovirus exposure and HLA in healthy donors. Overall study context: Within the Caucasian-associated ancestry cluster were roughly 82% of the approximately 370 genotyped donors.

Findings and caveats of the study: Prediction of most subjects' HLA-A and HLA-B alleles by TCR beta sequences was reportedly accurate.

The PCR was carried out with 60 Vbeta primers and 13 Jbeta primers. This table comes from immunoSEQ multiplex PCR, and its TCRdb copy is limited to in-frame clones, with some not included. Reported are tens of thousands of clones; the ten largest clones contain roughly 1.3%. The CDR3 length is 20 residues. This chain links TRBV21-1 with TRBJ2-2; the table's TRBD1 call for D was not verified on the DNA. TRBV21-1 is flagged as a pseudogene. Sequencing was carried out using PBMCs. The TCR originated in a man younger than 45 in good health and CMV-seronegative. This CDR3 is CASSKQRLPYKGARTGELFF. The CDR3 coding sequence is TGTGCCAGCAGCAAACAAAGGCTCCCTTACAAGGGGGCAAGGACCGGGGAGCTGTTTTTT.